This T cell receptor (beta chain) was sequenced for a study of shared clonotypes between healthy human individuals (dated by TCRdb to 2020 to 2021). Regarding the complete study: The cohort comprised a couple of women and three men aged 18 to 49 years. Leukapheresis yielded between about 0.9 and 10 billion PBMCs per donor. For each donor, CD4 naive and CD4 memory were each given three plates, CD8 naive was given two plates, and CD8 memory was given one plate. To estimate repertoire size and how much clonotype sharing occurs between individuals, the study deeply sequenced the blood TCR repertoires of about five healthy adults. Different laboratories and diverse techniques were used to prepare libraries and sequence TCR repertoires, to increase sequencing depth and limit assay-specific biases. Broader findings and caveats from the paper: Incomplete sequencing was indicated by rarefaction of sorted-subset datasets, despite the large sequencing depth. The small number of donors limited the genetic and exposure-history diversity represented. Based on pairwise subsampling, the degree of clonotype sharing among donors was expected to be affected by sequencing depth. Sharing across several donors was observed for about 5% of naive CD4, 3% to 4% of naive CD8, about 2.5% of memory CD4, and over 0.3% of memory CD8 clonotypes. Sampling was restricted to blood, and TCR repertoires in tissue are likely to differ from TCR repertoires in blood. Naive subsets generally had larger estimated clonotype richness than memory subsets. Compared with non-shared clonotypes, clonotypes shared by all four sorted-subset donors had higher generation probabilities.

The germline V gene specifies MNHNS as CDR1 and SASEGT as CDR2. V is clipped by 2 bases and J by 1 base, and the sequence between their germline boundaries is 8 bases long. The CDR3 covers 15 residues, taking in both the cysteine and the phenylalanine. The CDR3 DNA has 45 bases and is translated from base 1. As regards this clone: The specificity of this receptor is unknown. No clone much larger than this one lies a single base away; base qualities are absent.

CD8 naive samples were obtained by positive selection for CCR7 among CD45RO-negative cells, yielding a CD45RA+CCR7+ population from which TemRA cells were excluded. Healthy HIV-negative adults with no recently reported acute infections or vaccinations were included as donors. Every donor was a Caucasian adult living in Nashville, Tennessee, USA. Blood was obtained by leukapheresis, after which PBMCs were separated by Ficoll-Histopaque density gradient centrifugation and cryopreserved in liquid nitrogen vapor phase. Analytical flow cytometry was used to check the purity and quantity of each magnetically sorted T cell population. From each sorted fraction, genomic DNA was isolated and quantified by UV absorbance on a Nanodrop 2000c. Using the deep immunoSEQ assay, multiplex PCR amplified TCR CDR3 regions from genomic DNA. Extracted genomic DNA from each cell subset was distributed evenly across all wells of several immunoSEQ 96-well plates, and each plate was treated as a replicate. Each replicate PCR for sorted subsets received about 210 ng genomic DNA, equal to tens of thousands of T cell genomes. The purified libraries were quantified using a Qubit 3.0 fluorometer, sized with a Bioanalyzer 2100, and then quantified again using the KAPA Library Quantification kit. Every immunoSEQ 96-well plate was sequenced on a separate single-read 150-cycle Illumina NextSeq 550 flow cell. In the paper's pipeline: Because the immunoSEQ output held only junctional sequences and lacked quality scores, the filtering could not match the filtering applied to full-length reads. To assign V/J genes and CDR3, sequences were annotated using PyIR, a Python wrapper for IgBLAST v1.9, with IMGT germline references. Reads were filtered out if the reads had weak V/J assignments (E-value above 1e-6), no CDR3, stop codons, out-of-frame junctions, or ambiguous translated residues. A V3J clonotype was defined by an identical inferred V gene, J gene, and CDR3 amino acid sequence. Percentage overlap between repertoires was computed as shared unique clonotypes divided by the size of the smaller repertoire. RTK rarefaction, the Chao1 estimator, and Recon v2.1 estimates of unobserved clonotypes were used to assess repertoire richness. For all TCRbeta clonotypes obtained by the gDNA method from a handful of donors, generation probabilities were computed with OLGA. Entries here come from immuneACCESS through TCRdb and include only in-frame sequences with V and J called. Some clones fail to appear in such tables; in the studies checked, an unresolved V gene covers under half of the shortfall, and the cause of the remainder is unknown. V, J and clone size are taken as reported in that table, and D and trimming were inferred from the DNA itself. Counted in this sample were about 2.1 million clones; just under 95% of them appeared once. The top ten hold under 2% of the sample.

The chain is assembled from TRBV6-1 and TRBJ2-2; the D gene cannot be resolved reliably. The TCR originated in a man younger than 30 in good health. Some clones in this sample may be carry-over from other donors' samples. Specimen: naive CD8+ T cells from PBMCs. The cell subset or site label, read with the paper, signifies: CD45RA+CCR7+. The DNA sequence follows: TGTGCCAGCAGTGAATATAAGGGGAACACCGGGGAGCTGTTTTTT. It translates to CASSEYKGNTGELFF.